Listed below are T cell receptor beta chains from one sample, sequenced in a study of blood T cell repertoires in COVID-19. Data came from immunoSEQ multiplex PCR; TCRdb stores just in-frame clones and leaves some out. The sample has about 140,000 clones; roughly 87% are singletons. Sequencing was done on a sample of peripheral blood. The receptors stem from a man between 65 and 80 years old with acute or convalescent COVID-19. CDR3s include the opening cysteine and the closing phenylalanine or tryptophan. Fields, in order: J gene, D gene, clone size, V gene, CDR3 protein, CDR3 DNA. D genes are given only for firm matches. Size is omitted from some rows. Given values are once, few, many or a class for expanded clones.

>TRBJ1-3|TRBD1|.|TRBV5-4
CASSDNRGARNTIYF
TGTGCCAGCAGCGATAACAGGGGTGCGCGAAACACCATATATTTT
>TRBJ2-3|TRBD2|.|TRBV10-2
CASSEWGTSGATDTQYF
TGCGCCAGCAGTGAGTGGGGGACTAGCGGAGCCACAGATACGCAGTATTTT
>TRBJ1-2|.|.|TRBV6-6
CASNQLREGGYTF
TGTGCCAGCAACCAGTTGAGGGAAGGCGGCTACACCTTC
>TRBJ1-2|TRBD1|once|TRBV14
CASSLTHDRADYGYTF
TGTGCCAGCAGCCTGACCCACGACAGGGCAGACTATGGCTACACCTTC
>TRBJ1-3|.|.|TRBV3-1/TRBV3-2
CASSQASISGNTIYF
TGTGCCAGCAGCCAAGCATCCATCTCTGGAAACACCATATATTTT
>TRBJ2-1|.|.|TRBV5-1
CASSFGGFSYNEQFF
TGCGCCAGCAGCTTCGGAGGTTTCTCCTACAATGAGCAGTTCTTC
>TRBJ2-1|TRBD2|.|TRBV24-1
CATSESSGGPYNEQFF
TGTGCCACCAGTGAATCCAGCGGGGGCCCTTACAATGAGCAGTTCTTC
>TRBJ1-1|TRBD1|.|TRBV9
CASSTSTGGDTEAFF
TGTGCCAGCAGCACCTCGACAGGGGGCGACACTGAAGCTTTCTTT
>TRBJ1-2|TRBD1|.|TRBV19
CASSLDREDDGYTF
TGTGCCAGTAGTTTGGACAGGGAAGACGATGGCTACACCTTC
>TRBJ1-4|.|.|TRBV10-3
CAISGGEKLFF
TGTGCCATCAGTGGCGGCGAAAAACTGTTTTTT
>TRBJ2-2|.|few|TRBV12-3/TRBV12-4
CASSFSGTGELFF
TGTGCCAGCAGTTTTTCGGGAACCGGGGAGCTGTTTTTT
>TRBJ2-1|TRBD2|.|TRBV6-5
CASSRERGVKGEQFF
TGTGCCAGCAGCCGGGAGCGGGGGGTAAAAGGTGAGCAGTTCTTC
>TRBJ1-2|TRBD1|.|TRBV10-3
CAISGDRVESNYGYTF
TGTGCCATCAGTGGGGACAGGGTAGAATCGAACTATGGCTACACCTTC
>TRBJ1-1|TRBD1|.|TRBV30
CAWSHRQGYMNTEAFF
TGTGCCTGGAGCCACAGACAGGGATACATGAACACTGAAGCTTTCTTT
>TRBJ1-3|.|.|TRBV3-1/TRBV3-2
CASSRFRGQRNTIYF
TGTGCCAGCAGCCGTTTCCGCGGACAGCGAAACACCATATATTTT
>TRBJ2-2|.|.|TRBV7-2
CASSKYRGGTGELFF
TGTGCCAGCAGCAAGTACAGGGGGGGCACCGGGGAGCTGTTTTTT
>TRBJ2-2|TRBD1|.|TRBV19
CAGGTGVTGELFF
TGTGCCGGGGGGACAGGGGTCACCGGGGAGCTGTTTTTT